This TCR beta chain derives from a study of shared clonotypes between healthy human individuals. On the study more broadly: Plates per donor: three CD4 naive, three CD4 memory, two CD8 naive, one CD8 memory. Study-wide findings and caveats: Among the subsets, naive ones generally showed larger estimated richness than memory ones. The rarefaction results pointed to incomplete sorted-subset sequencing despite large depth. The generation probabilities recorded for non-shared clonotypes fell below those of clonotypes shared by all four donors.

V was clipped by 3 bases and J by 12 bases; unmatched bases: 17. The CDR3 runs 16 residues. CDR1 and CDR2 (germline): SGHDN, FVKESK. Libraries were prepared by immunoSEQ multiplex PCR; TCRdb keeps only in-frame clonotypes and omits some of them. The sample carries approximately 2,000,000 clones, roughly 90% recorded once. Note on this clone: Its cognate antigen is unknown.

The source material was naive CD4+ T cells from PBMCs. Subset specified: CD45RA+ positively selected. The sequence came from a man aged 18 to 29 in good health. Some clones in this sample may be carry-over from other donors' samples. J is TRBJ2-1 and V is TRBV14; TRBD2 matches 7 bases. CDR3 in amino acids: CASSHSTSLAALGQFF. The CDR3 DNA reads TGTGCCAGCAGCCACTCGACTAGCCTCGCAGCTCTGGGGCAGTTCTTC.